This T cell receptor beta chain was retrieved from a study of molecular identifiers for immune sequencing clone quantification. Study-level points and caveats: Effector cells kept over 97% of their molecules in clones above 20 RNA copies, while naive cells kept under 1% there.

This clonotype was counted ten times or more. Antigen unknown. Germline values: CDR1 LGHNA, CDR2 YSLEER. Trimming shortened V by 0 bases and J by 4 bases, and 10 bases separated the two germline ends. The CDR3 is 16 amino acids. Libraries of naive CD8 cells were prepared from roughly 18,000 to 920,000 sorted cells using 10%, 30% or 50% RNA. TCRdb re-derived calls from the PCR reads in MiXCR, one entry per CDR3 protein. The table records roughly 630,000 distinct CDR3 sequences, about 25% of them present only once. This TCR was recovered from a human donor in good health. Some libraries in this study had Jurkat cell RNA spiked in. The chain joins TRBV4-3 to TRBJ2-6; D is unclear. Sequencing used naive CD8+ T cells from blood, with Jurkat cell RNA spiked in. Subset denoted: FACS-sorted CD8+CD4-CCR7+CD45RA+ naive T cells. The CDR3 sequence is CASSQDALTGANVLTF. The CDR3 nucleotides read TGCGCCAGCAGCCAAGACGCATTAACAGGGGCCAACGTCCTGACTTTC.